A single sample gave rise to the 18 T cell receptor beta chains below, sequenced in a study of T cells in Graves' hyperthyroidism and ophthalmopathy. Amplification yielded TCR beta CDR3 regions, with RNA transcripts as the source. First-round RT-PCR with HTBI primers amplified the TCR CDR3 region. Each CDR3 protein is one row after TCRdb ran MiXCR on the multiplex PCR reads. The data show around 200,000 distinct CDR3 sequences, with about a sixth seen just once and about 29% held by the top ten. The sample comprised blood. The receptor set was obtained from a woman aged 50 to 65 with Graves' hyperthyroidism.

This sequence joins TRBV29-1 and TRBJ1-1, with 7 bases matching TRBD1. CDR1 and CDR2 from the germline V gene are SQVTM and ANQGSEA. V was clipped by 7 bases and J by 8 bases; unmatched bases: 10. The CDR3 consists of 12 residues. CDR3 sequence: CSASTGVGEAFF. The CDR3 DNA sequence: TGCAGCGCCTCTACAGGGGTTGGGGAAGCTTTCTTT.

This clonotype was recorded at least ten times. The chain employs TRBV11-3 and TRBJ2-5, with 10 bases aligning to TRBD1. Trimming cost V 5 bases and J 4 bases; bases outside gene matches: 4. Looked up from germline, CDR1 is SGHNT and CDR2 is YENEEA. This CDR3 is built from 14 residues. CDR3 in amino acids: CASSPGTGAETQYF. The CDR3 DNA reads TGTGCCAGCAGCCCCGGGACAGGGGCAGAGACCCAGTACTTC.

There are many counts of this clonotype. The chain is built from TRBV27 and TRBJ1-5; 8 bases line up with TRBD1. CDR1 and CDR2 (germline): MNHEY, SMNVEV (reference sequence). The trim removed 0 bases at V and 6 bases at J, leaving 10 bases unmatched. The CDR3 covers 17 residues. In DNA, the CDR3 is TGTGCCAGCAGTTTATCGAATCCAGGGGGCTTTGGTCAGCCCCAGCATTTT. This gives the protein CASSLSNPGGFGQPQHF.

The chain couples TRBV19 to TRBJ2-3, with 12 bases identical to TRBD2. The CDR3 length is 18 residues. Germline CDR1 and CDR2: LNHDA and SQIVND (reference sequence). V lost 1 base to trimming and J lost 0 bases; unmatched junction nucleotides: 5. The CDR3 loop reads CASSIGLAGVSSTDTQYF. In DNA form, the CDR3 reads TGTGCCAGTAGTATAGGACTAGCGGGGGTTTCTAGCACAGATACGCAGTATTTT.

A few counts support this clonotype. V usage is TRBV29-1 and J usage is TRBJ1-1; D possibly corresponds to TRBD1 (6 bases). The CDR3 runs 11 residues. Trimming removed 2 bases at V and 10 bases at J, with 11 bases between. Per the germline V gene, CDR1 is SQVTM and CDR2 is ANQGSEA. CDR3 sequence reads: CSVETGSGAFF. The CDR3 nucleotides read TGCAGCGTTGAAACAGGGTCGGGAGCTTTCTTT.

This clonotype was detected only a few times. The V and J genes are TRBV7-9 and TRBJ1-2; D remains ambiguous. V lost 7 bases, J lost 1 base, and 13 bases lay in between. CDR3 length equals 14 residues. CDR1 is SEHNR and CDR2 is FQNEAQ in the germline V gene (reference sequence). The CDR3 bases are TGTGCCAGCAATCCCGGGTTTGTTAACTATGGCTACACCTTC. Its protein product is CASNPGFVNYGYTF.

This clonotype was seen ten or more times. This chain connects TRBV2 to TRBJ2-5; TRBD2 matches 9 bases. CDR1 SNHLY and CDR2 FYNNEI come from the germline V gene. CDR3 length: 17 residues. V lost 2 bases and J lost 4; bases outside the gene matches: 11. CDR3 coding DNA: TGTGCCAGCAGTGAACTGCGGGGGGGCGGCGGGGGAGAGACCCAGTACTTC. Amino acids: CASSELRGGGGGETQYF.

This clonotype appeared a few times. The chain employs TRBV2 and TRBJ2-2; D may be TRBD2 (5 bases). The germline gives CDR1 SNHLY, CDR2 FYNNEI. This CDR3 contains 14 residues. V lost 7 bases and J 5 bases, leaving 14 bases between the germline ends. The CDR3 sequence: CASTLTGSTGELFF. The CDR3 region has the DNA TGTGCCAGCACACTAACGGGGTCGACCGGGGAGCTGTTTTTT. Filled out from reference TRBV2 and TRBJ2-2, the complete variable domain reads EPEVTQTPSHQVTQMGQEVILRCVPISNHLYFYWYRQILGQKVEFLVSFYNNEISEKSEIFDDQFSVERPDGSNFTLKIRSTKLEDSAMYFCASTLTGSTGELFFGEGSRLTVL.

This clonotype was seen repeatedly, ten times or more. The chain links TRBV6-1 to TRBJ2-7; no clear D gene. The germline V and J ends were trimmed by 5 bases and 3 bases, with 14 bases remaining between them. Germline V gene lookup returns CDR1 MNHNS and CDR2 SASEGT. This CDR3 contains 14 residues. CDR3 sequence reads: CASSSLGLIYEQYF. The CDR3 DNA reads TGTGCCAGCAGTTCTCTGGGGTTGATCTACGAGCAGTACTTC.

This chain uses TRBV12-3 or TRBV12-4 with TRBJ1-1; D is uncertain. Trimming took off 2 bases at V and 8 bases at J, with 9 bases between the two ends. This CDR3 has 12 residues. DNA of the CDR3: TGTGCCAGCAGTTTATATACAGTAGAAGCTTTCTTT. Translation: CASSLYTVEAFF.

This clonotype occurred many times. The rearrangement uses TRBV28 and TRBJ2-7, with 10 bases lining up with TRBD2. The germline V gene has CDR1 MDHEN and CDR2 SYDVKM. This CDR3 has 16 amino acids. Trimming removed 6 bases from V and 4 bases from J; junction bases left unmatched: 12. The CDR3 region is CASSSSGGGPGYEQYF. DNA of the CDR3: TGTGCCAGCAGCTCAAGCGGGGGGGGACCCGGATACGAGCAGTACTTC.

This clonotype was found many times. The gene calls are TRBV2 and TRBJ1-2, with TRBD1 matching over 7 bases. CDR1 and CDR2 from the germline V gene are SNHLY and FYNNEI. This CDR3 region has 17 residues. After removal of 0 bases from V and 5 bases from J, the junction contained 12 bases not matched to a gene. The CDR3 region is CASSEALFSGQMYGYTF. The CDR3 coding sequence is TGTGCCAGCAGTGAAGCGCTTTTCTCGGGACAGATGTATGGCTACACCTTC.

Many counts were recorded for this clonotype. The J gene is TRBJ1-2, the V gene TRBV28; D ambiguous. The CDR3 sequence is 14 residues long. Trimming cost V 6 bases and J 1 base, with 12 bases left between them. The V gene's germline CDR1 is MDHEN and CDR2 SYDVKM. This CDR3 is CASSGFGSNYGYTF. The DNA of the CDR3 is TGTGCCAGCAGCGGATTCGGGAGTAACTATGGCTACACCTTC.

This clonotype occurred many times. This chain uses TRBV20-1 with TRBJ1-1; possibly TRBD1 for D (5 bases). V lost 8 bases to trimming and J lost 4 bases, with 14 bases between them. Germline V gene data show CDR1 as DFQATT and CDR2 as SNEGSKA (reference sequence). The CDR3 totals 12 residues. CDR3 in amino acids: CSTPGRATEAFF. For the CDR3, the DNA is TGCAGTACCCCAGGGAGGGCCACTGAAGCTTTCTTT.

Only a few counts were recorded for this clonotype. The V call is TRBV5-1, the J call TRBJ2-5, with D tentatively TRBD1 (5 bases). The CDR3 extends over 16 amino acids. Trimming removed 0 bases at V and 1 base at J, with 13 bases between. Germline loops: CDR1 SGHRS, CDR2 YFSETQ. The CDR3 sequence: CASSLAWRQGQETQYF. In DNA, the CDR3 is TGCGCCAGCAGCTTGGCCTGGCGGCAGGGCCAAGAGACCCAGTACTTC. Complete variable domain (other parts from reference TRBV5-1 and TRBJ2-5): KAGVTQTPRYLIKTRGQQVTLSCSPISGHRSVSWYQQTPGQGLQFLFEYFSETQRNKGNFPGRFSGRQFSNSRSEMNVSTLELGDSALYLCASSLAWRQGQETQYFGPGTRLLVL.

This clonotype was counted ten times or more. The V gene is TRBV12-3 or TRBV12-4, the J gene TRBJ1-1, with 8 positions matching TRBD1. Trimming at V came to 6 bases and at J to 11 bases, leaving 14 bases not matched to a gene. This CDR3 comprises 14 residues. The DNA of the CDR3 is TGTGCCAGCAGGACGTCAGGACAGGGTCTCATGGCTTTCTTT. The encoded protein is CASRTSGQGLMAFF.

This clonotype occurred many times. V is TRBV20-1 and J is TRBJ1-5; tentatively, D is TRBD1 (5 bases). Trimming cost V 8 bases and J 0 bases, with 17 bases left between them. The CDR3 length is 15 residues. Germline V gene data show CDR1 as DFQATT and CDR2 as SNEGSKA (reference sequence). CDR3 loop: CSPPRERDSNQPQHF. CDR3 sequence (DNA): TGCAGTCCTCCCAGGGAGAGGGATAGCAATCAGCCCCAGCATTTT.

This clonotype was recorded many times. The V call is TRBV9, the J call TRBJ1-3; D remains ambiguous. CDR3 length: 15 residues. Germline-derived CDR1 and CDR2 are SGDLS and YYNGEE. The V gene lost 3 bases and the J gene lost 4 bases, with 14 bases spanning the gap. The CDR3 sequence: CASSDLQAWGNTIYF. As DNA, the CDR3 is TGTGCCAGCAGCGACCTTCAGGCATGGGGAAACACCATATATTTT.